This T cell receptor (beta chain) was sequenced for a study of blood T cell repertoires in COVID-19. Whole-study context: Researchers got acute and convalescent COVID-19 samples from the United States, Italy and Spain. From T cells, B-cell-depleted T cells, or PBMCs came the material, which was cDNA or gDNA.

In the study's own analysis: Scientists estimated how many nucleated cells there were by amplifying reference gene primers. The data were produced by immunoSEQ multiplex PCR, yet TCRdb's version contains in-frame clones alone and is incomplete. The V and J calls and the clone size are those of that table, but D and trimming were determined from the DNA. The sample lists 250,000 to 300,000 clones; 81% were seen once. Deletions cut 6 bases from V and 1 base from J, with 18 bases between. The germline gives CDR1 SNHLY, CDR2 FYNNEI. The CDR3 is 16 amino acids. The material sequenced was peripheral blood. This sequence was found in a woman between 55 and 75 years old with active or convalescent COVID-19. The chain combines TRBV2 with TRBJ1-2; D may be TRBD1 (6 bases). The CDR3 spells CASRGDRDKDNYGYTF. DNA of the CDR3: TGTGCCAGCAGGGGGGACCGGGACAAGGATAACTATGGCTACACCTTC.